The source of this T cell receptor (beta chain) is a study of STAT5B mutations in CD4+ large granular lymphocyte leukemia. This CDR3 has 17 residues. Between the trimmed V and J ends, which lost 1 base and 6 bases, there was a span of 20 bases. Germline lookup yields CDR1 SEHNR and CDR2 FQNEAQ (reference sequence). Repertoires were generated with immunoSEQ multiplex PCR, while TCRdb's copy carries only in-frame clones and drops some. Of about 30,000 clones listed, roughly three quarters were seen once; the top ten hold 2.1%. J is TRBJ2-3 and V is TRBV7-9, with no clear D. This TCR came from a human donor in good health. The sample consisted of CD4+ T cells from blood buffy coats. The chain's CDR3 is CASSLGFGDSGWDTQYF. CDR3 in DNA: TGTGCCAGCAGCTTAGGCTTTGGCGATTCAGGTTGGGATACGCAGTATTTT.